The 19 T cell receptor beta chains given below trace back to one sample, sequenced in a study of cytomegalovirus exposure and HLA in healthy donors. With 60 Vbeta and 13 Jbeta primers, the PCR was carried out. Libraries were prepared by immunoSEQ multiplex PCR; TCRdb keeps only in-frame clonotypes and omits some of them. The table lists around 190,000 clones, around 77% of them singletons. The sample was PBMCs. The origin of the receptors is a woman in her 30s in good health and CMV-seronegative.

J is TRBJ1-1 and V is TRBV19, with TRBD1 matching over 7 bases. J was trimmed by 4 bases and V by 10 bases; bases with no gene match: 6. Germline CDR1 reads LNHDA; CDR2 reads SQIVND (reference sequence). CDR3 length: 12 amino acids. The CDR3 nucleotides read TGTGCCACCTCCACAGGGGCCACTGAAGCTTTCTTT. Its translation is CATSTGATEAFF. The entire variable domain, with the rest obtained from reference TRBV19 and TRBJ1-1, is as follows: DGGITQSPKYLFRKEGQNVTLSCEQNLNHDAMYWYRQDPGQGLRLIYYSQIVNDFQKGDIAEGYSVSREKKESFPLTVTSAQKNPTAFYLCATSTGATEAFFGQGTRLTVV.

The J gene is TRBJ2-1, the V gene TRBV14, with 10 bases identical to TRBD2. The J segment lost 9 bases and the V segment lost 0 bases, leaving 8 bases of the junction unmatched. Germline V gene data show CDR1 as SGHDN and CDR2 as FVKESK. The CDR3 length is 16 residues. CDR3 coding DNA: TGTGCCAGCAGCCAAGATCTACTAGCGGGATTCGGTGAGCAGTTCTTC. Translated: CASSQDLLAGFGEQFF.

The CDR3 DNA reads TGTGCCAGCAGTTTAACCAGCGGGTACCGCACAGATACGCAGTATTTT. Translating it yields CASSLTSGYRTDTQYF. The chain employs TRBV27 and TRBJ2-3, with D possibly being TRBD2 (6 bases). Trimming took off 2 bases at V and 1 base at J, with 13 bases between the two ends. In germline, CDR1 is MNHEY, CDR2 SMNVEV (reference sequence). This CDR3 is built from 16 residues.

CDR3 DNA: TGTGCCAGCTCACCATCGACAGGGGGTTTGGATGAGCAGTTCTTC. It is translated as CASSPSTGGLDEQFF. V gene TRBV18 combines with J gene TRBJ2-1; TRBD1 aligns across 9 bases. The CDR3 length is 15 residues. Trimming cost V 2 bases and J 8 bases; bases outside gene matches: 7. Germline CDR1 and CDR2: KGHSH and LQKENI.

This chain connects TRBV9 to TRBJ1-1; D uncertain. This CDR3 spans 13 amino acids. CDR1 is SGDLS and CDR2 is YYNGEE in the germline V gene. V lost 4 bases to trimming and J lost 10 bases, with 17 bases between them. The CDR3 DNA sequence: TGTGCCAGCAGCCCAGGCGGGGAACGTGTAGCTTTCTTT. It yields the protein CASSPGGERVAFF.

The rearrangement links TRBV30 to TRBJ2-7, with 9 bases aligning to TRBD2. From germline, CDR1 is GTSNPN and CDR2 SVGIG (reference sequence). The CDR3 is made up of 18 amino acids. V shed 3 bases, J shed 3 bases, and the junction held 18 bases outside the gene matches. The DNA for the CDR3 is TGTGCCTGGAGAGGGACTAGCCTGTCGTCTAAAGGACTCTACGAGCAGTACTTC. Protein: CAWRGTSLSSKGLYEQYF.

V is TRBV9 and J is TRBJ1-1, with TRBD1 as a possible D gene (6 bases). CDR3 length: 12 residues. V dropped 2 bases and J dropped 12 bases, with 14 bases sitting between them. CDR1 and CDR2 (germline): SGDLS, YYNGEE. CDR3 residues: CASSVGGRATFF. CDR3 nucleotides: TGTGCCAGCAGCGTTGGGGGCAGGGCCACTTTCTTT.

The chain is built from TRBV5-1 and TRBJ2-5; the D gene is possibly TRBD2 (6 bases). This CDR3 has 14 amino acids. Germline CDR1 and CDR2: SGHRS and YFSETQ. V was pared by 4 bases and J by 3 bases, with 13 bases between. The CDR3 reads CASSPLPGEETQYF. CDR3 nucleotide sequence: TGCGCCAGCAGCCCCCTTCCGGGGGAAGAGACCCAGTACTTC.

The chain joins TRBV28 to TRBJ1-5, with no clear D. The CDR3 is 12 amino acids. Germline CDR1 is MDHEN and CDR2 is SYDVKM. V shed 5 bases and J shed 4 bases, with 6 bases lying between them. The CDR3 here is CASSPLNQPQHF. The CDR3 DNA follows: TGTGCCAGCAGTCCACTAAATCAGCCCCAGCATTTT.

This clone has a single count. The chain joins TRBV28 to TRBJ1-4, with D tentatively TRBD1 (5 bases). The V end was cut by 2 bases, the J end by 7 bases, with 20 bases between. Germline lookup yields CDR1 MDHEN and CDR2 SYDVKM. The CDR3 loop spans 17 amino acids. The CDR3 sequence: CASSLPQRRGGGEKLFF. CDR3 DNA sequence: TGTGCCAGCAGTTTACCACAGAGAAGGGGCGGGGGTGAAAAACTGTTTTTT.

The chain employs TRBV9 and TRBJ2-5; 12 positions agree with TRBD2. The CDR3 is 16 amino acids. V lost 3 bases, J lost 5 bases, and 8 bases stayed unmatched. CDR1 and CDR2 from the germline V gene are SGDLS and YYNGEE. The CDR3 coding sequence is TGTGCCAGCAGCGGAACGACTAGCGGGGGACGGGAGACCCAGTACTTC. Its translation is CASSGTTSGGRETQYF.

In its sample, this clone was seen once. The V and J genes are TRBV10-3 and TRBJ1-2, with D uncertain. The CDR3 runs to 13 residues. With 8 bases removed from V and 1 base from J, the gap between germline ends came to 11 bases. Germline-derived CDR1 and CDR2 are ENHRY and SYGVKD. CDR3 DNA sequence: TGTGCCATCCGTCCCGGGGTTAACTATGGCTACACCTTC. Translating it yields CAIRPGVNYGYTF.

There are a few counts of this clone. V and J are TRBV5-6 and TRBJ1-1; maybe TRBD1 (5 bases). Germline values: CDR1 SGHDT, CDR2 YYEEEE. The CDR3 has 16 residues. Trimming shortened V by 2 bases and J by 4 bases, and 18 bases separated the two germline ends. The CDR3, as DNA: TGTGCCAGCAGCTTTCGGTTTCAGGGCCGTTTCACTGAAGCTTTCTTT. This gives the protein CASSFRFQGRFTEAFF.

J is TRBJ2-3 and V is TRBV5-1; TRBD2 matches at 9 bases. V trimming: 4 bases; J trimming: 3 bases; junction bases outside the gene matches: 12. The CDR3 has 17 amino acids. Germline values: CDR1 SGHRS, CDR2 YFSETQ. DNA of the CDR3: TGCGCCAGCAGCGAAAAGGCTAGCGGGGAGGGAACAGATACGCAGTATTTT. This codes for CASSEKASGEGTDTQYF.

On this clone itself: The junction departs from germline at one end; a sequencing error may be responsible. CDR3 loop: CASSLLRTTSTDTRYF. For the CDR3, the DNA is TGTGCCAGCAGTTTACTCCGGACAACGAGTACAGATACGCGGTATTTT. The genes are TRBV27 and TRBJ2-3; perhaps TRBD1 as D (5 bases). The CDR3 is made up of 16 amino acids. The germline V gene has CDR1 MNHEY and CDR2 SMNVEV (reference sequence).

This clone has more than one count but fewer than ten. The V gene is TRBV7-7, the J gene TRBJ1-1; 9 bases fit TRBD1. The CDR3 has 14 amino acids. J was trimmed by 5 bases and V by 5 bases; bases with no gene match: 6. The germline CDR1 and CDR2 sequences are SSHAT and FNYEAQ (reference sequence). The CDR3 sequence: CASSTGGPRTEAFF. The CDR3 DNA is TGTGCCAGCAGCACAGGGGGCCCTAGGACTGAAGCTTTCTTT.

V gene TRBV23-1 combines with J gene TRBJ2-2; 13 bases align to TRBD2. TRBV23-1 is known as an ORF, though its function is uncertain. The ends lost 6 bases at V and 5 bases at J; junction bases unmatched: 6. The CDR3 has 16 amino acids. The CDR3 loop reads CASSRGLAGRTGELFF. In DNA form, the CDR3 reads TGCGCCAGCAGCAGGGGACTAGCGGGAAGGACCGGGGAGCTGTTTTTT.

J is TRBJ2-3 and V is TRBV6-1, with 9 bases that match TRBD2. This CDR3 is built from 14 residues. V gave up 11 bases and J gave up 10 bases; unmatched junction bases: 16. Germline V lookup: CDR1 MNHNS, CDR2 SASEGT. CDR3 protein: CASTSSGASGAQYF. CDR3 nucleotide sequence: TGTGCCTCAACTTCTAGCGGGGCCTCCGGGGCGCAGTATTTT.

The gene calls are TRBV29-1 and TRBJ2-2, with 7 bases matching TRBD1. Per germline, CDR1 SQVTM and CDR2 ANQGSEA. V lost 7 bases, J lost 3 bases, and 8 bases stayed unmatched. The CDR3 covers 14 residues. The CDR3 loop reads CSARTGVYTGELFF. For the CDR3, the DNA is TGCAGCGCGAGAACAGGGGTTTACACCGGGGAGCTGTTTTTT.